Shown below are 28 T cell receptor beta chains from a single sample sequenced in a study of shared clonotypes between healthy human individuals. Clones were read by immunoSEQ multiplex PCR, and TCRdb kept only the in-frame ones, dropping some. The table lists over 2 million clones, approximately 90% of them singletons. The sample consisted of naive CD4+ T cells from PBMCs. Subset given: CD45RA+ positively selected. The receptors shown here come from a man between 18 and 35 years old in good health. Some clones in this sample may be carry-over from other donors' samples.

J is TRBJ1-2 and V is TRBV5-1, with D hard to call. Germline V CDR1 and CDR2: SGHRS, YFSETQ. The CDR3 has 16 amino acids. Deletions cut 2 bases from V and 0 bases from J, with 14 bases between. The CDR3 region is CASSLLVEGSNYGYTF. For the CDR3, the DNA is TGCGCCAGCAGCTTACTAGTAGAAGGCTCTAACTATGGCTACACCTTC.

The chain is built from TRBV5-1 and TRBJ1-5, with D unclear. The V end lost 7 bases, the J end lost 1 base, and 9 bases lay between the germline ends. Germline V gene data show CDR1 as SGHRS and CDR2 as YFSETQ. The CDR3 is 13 residues long. The CDR3 sequence: CASAHDSNQPQHF. As DNA, the CDR3 is TGCGCCAGCGCCCACGACAGCAATCAGCCCCAGCATTTT.

The chain carries TRBV19 and TRBJ1-3; the D is unclear. With 3 bases removed from V and 0 bases from J, the gap between germline ends came to 9 bases. Germline CDR1 reads LNHDA; CDR2 reads SQIVND (reference sequence). The CDR3 sequence is 15 residues long. CDR3 nucleotides: TGTGCCAGTAGTATGTACTCCTACTCTGGAAACACCATATATTTT. Translation: CASSMYSYSGNTIYF.

V usage is TRBV28 and J usage is TRBJ1-5, with D tentatively TRBD1 (5 bases). The CDR3 sequence is 16 residues long. Germline assignment: CDR1 MDHEN and CDR2 SYDVKM. V lost 5 bases, J lost 4 bases, and 18 bases lay in between. The chain's CDR3 is CASSIIRQITNQPQHF. The CDR3 nucleotides read TGTGCCAGCAGTATTATAAGACAGATTACGAATCAGCCCCAGCATTTT. The full variable domain, completed using reference TRBV28 and TRBJ1-5, is DVKVTQSSRYLVKRTGEKVFLECVQDMDHENMFWYRQDPGLGLRLIYFSYDVKMKEKGDIPEGYSVSREKKERFSLILESASTNQTSMYLCASSIIRQITNQPQHFGDGTRLSIL.

This chain connects TRBV5-1 to TRBJ2-5; 7 bases match TRBD2. The germline V gene has CDR1 SGHRS and CDR2 YFSETQ. V was pared by 4 bases and J by 4 bases, with 13 bases of the junction left unmatched. The CDR3 sequence is 16 residues long. The CDR3 coding sequence is TGCGCCAGCAGCCCGGAGGGGAGGGAGTTCAGAGAGACCCAGTACTTC. Translating gives CASSPEGREFRETQYF.

The chain links TRBV10-3 to TRBJ1-3, with D unresolved. Germline CDR1 reads ENHRY; CDR2 reads SYGVKD. Trimming cost V 7 bases and J 4 bases, with 8 bases left between them. The CDR3 extends over 12 amino acids. In nucleotides, the CDR3 is TGTGCCATCACCAAATACGGAAACACCATATATTTT. It yields the protein CAITKYGNTIYF.

This sequence joins TRBV29-1 and TRBJ2-7; TRBD2 matches at 8 bases. The CDR3 runs to 13 residues. J gave up 6 bases and V 4 bases, and 8 bases lay outside the gene matches. Germline loops: CDR1 SQVTM, CDR2 ANQGSEA. CDR3 sequence reads: CSVAAGTRGEQYF. The CDR3 coding sequence is TGCAGCGTTGCGGCCGGGACTAGGGGCGAGCAGTACTTC.

This chain connects TRBV15 to TRBJ2-3; perhaps TRBD2 as D (6 bases). Trimming cost V 2 bases and J 11 bases, with 14 bases left between them. Germline lookup yields CDR1 LNHNV and CDR2 YYDKDF (reference sequence). The CDR3 loop spans 13 amino acids. The CDR3 protein is CATSRSRLEWQYF. In DNA, the CDR3 is TGTGCCACCAGCAGATCTCGACTAGAGTGGCAGTATTTT.

The V call is TRBV4-3, the J call TRBJ2-2; perhaps TRBD2 as D (6 bases). V was pared by 2 bases and J by 7 bases, with 17 bases between. This CDR3 is 16 amino acids long. CDR1 LGHNA and CDR2 YSLEER come from the germline V gene. CDR3 in amino acids: CASSQWWGGPGGELFF. CDR3 coding DNA: TGCGCCAGCAGCCAATGGTGGGGAGGACCTGGCGGGGAGCTGTTTTTT.

The chain employs TRBV30 and TRBJ2-1; no firm D call. The CDR3 runs 15 residues. Germline CDR1 and CDR2: GTSNPN and SVGIG (reference sequence). Trimming pared 2 bases from V and 1 base from J, leaving 12 bases between. The CDR3 DNA is TGTGCCTGGAGTAAAGGTGGAGTGTCCTACAATGAGCAGTTCTTC. Amino acids: CAWSKGGVSYNEQFF.

The genes are TRBV28 and TRBJ1-3, with TRBD1 matching over 10 bases. The CDR3 spans 15 residues. With V trimmed by 6 bases and J by 0 bases, 2 bases remained unmatched. CDR1 is MDHEN and CDR2 is SYDVKM in the germline V gene. The CDR3 protein is CASRGDRGSGNTIYF. For the CDR3, the DNA is TGTGCCAGCAGGGGGGACAGGGGCTCTGGAAACACCATATATTTT. Full variable domain (outside the CDR3, taken from reference TRBV28 and TRBJ1-3): DVKVTQSSRYLVKRTGEKVFLECVQDMDHENMFWYRQDPGLGLRLIYFSYDVKMKEKGDIPEGYSVSREKKERFSLILESASTNQTSMYLCASRGDRGSGNTIYFGEGSWLTVV.

As to this clone: At one end, the junction sequence differs from germline, possibly due to a read error. The rearrangement uses TRBV4-1 and TRBJ2-1; D perhaps matches TRBD1 (6 bases). The germline V gene has CDR1 MGHRA and CDR2 YSYEKL. CDR3 length: 15 amino acids. CDR3 DNA: TGCGCCAGCAGCCAACCGGCAGGGGTGGGGGTAAGAAGGGTCTTC. Translation gives CASSQPAGVGVRRVF.

The chain is built from TRBV5-1 and TRBJ2-5; D possibly corresponds to TRBD1 (6 bases). This CDR3 has 15 residues. V lost 4 bases and J lost 2, with 15 bases in between. CDR1 and CDR2 (germline): SGHRS, YFSETQ. The CDR3 region is CASSPGQTRQETQYF. CDR3 sequence (DNA): TGCGCCAGCAGCCCCGGACAGACACGTCAAGAGACCCAGTACTTC.

V and J are TRBV4-1 and TRBJ2-5; 11 nucleotides line up with TRBD2. The V and J ends lost 0 bases and 5 bases, in that order; junction bases with no gene match: 11. The CDR3 sequence is 18 residues long. Germline CDR1 MGHRA, CDR2 YSYEKL. CDR3 DNA: TGCGCCAGCAGCCAAGATCGAGTGAATAGCGGGAGGGAGGAGACCCAGTACTTC. It specifies CASSQDRVNSGREETQYF.

Details on this clone: The same CDR3 arises from other DNA sequences in this sample as well. This chain uses TRBV9 with TRBJ2-7; 10 bases line up with TRBD2. Germline CDR1 SGDLS, CDR2 YYNGEE. With 0 bases clipped from V and 3 bases from J, the junction kept 3 bases outside the gene matches. This CDR3 is built from 15 residues. CDR3 coding DNA: TGTGCCAGCAGCGTAGCGTCTAGCGGGAGCTACGAGCAGTACTTC. This translates into CASSVASSGSYEQYF.

The chain couples TRBV7-9 to TRBJ2-7; 8 nucleotides match TRBD2. Germline assignment: CDR1 SEHNR and CDR2 FQNEAQ (reference sequence). The V and J ends lost 3 bases and 6 bases, in that order; junction bases with no gene match: 4. The length of the CDR3 is 13 residues. Here the CDR3 DNA reads TGTGCCAGCAGCTTGATAACTAGCGGCGAGCAGTACTTC. Translated, it gives CASSLITSGEQYF.

V is TRBV27 and J is TRBJ2-2; 14 bases line up with TRBD2. CDR1 MNHEY and CDR2 SMNVEV come from the germline V gene (reference sequence). The CDR3 extends over 20 amino acids. The junction had 9 bases not matched to a gene; V was cut back by 3 bases and J by 0 bases. CDR3: CASSFRGLAGERANTGELFF. The CDR3 nucleotides are TGTGCCAGCAGTTTCCGGGGACTAGCGGGAGAGCGGGCGAACACCGGGGAGCTGTTTTTT.

This sequence joins TRBV12-1 and TRBJ2-1; TRBD2 is the table's D call and was not checked against the DNA. TRBV12-1 is a pseudogene locus. The CDR3 spans 17 residues. This CDR3 reads CASSFLQGLASYNEQFF. CDR3 coding DNA: TGTGCCAGCAGCTTTCTGCAGGGACTAGCCTCATACAATGAGCAGTTCTTC.

The genes are TRBV5-1 and TRBJ2-3; maybe TRBD1 (5 bases). V gave up 6 bases and J gave up 1 base, with 9 bases separating them. Germline V lookup: CDR1 SGHRS, CDR2 YFSETQ. This CDR3 is 13 amino acids long. DNA of the CDR3: TGCGCCAGCAACGAACAGGGCACAGATACGCAGTATTTT. Translating it yields CASNEQGTDTQYF.

This clone was seen only once. The same CDR3 arises from other DNA sequences in this sample as well. This chain links TRBV5-1 with TRBJ2-1, with 11 bases matching TRBD2. CDR3 length: 16 amino acids. Per germline, CDR1 SGHRS and CDR2 YFSETQ. Trimming at V came to 2 bases and at J to 4 bases, leaving 5 bases not matched to a gene. The CDR3 DNA sequence: TGCGCCAGCAGCTTTAGTACTAGCGGGAGTTACAATGAGCAGTTCTTC. Its protein product is CASSFSTSGSYNEQFF.

Worth noting for this clone: The sample carries other DNA sequences with the same CDR3. V is TRBV9 and J is TRBJ2-7; tentatively, D is TRBD2 (6 bases). With 0 bases removed from V and 1 base from J, the gap between germline ends came to 8 bases. The CDR3 runs 14 residues. The V gene's germline CDR1 is SGDLS and CDR2 YYNGEE. The CDR3 nucleotides are TGTGCCAGCAGCGTAGACGGGAGTTCCTACGAGCAGTACTTC. Its translation: CASSVDGSSYEQYF.

As regards this clone: At the DNA level, this CDR3 is encoded by other sequences in the same sample as well. The chain couples TRBV7-3 to TRBJ2-5; no definite D call. V was cut by 3 bases and J by 4 bases, with 9 bases left in between. The CDR3 loop spans 13 amino acids. Germline CDR1 SGHTA, CDR2 FQGTGA. This CDR3 reads CASSLSPGETQYF. CDR3 in DNA: TGTGCCAGCAGCTTGTCCCCGGGAGAGACCCAGTACTTC.

The chain combines TRBV9 with TRBJ2-1; 10 nucleotides match TRBD2. CDR3 size: 18 residues. Germline CDR1 is SGDLS and CDR2 is YYNGEE. Unmatched junction bases numbered 16, after V lost 4 bases and J lost 6 bases. The CDR3 spells CASSRGGSGRRLFNEQFF. DNA for the CDR3: TGTGCCAGCAGCAGAGGGGGTAGCGGGAGGAGATTATTCAATGAGCAGTTCTTC.

The gene calls are TRBV30 and TRBJ2-7, with D maybe TRBD1 (6 bases). The germline gives CDR1 GTSNPN, CDR2 SVGIG (reference sequence). This CDR3 is 13 amino acids long. Between the trimmed V and J ends, which lost 8 bases and 0 bases, there was a span of 14 bases. This CDR3 is CARRQATSYEQYF. DNA of the CDR3: TGTGCCCGTCGACAGGCGACCTCCTACGAGCAGTACTTC.

V gene TRBV7-3 combines with J gene TRBJ2-1; D remains unclear. Deletions cut 2 bases from V and 8 bases from J, with 16 bases between. This CDR3 has 15 amino acids. Germline V gene lookup returns CDR1 SGHTA and CDR2 FQGTGA. The CDR3 is CASSLQVGLPDEQFF. The CDR3 DNA follows: TGTGCCAGCAGCTTACAGGTGGGCCTCCCCGATGAGCAGTTCTTC.

As concerns this clone: Other DNA sequences from this sample encode an identical CDR3 as well. The rearrangement joins TRBV18 to TRBJ1-1; the D is unclear. The germline V and J ends were trimmed by 2 bases and 4 bases, with 5 bases remaining between them. Germline CDR1 and CDR2: KGHSH and LQKENI. The CDR3 is 12 amino acids. The CDR3 nucleotides read TGTGCCAGCTCACCAGGGTCCACTGAAGCTTTCTTT. This gives the protein CASSPGSTEAFF.

The chain has TRBV5-4 and TRBJ1-2; tentatively, D is TRBD1 (6 bases). Trimming pared 4 bases from V and 0 bases from J, leaving 16 bases between. The CDR3 covers 16 residues. CDR1 and CDR2 (germline): SGHNT, YYREEE (reference sequence). In DNA form, the CDR3 reads TGTGCCAGCAGCGAAGGACAGCCTACTACTAACTATGGCTACACCTTC. Translated, it gives CASSEGQPTTNYGYTF.

Turning to this clone: Different DNA sequences within this sample yield the same CDR3. CDR3 region: CASSVVGGETQYF. CDR3 nucleotide sequence: TGTGCCAGCAGCGTAGTCGGCGGGGAGACCCAGTACTTC. The chain is built from TRBV9 and TRBJ2-5, with TRBD2 as a possible D gene (5 bases). Trimming cost V 0 bases and J 5 bases, with 8 bases left between them. Germline lookup yields CDR1 SGDLS and CDR2 YYNGEE. This CDR3 has 13 residues.